This TCR beta chain was sequenced for a study of shared clonotypes between healthy human individuals. CD8 cells regarded as naive lacked CD45RO, were positively chosen for CCR7, and omitted terminally differentiated effector memory CD45RA+ cells. The CDR3 is 14 residues long. Germline CDR1 and CDR2: SGHTA and FQGNSA. V shed 5 bases, J shed 4 bases, and the junction held 8 bases outside the gene matches. The study ran the assay at deep level. Sorted-subset replicate PCRs used 200 ng DNA, about 30,000 T cell genomes. The repertoire was sequenced with immunoSEQ multiplex PCR; TCRdb's copy has only in-frame clones and lacks some. This table has some 740,000 clones, 80% to 95% appearing once.

This chain joins TRBV7-2 and TRBJ2-7; 7 nucleotides line up with TRBD1. The sequenced material came from naive CD8+ T cells sorted from blood. This TCR derives from a man aged 30 to 45 in good health. The CDR3 here is CASSHRGPQYEQYF. The CDR3 coding sequence is TGTGCCAGCAGCCACAGGGGACCTCAATACGAGCAGTACTTC. Using reference TRBV7-2 and TRBJ2-7 for the parts outside the CDR3, the full variable domain is GAGVSQSPSNKVTEKGKDVELRCDPISGHTALYWYRQSLGQGLEFLIYFQGNSAPDKSGLPSDRFSAERTGGSVSTLTIQRTQQEDSAVYLCASSHRGPQYEQYFGPGTRLTVT.